The entry below gives a single T cell receptor beta chain sequence along with its context. The entry originates in a study of blood T cell repertoires in COVID-19. Original handling: Estimated nucleated cell counts came from reference gene primer amplification. TCRdb's table, derived via immunoSEQ multiplex PCR, lists solely in-frame clones and lacks some. The V and J calls and clone size are taken from that table; D and trimming were inferred from the DNA. The data contain approximately 150,000 clones, around nine tenths of them seen just once; the ten biggest clones take up 5%. J gave up 4 bases and V 3 bases, and 5 bases lay outside the gene matches. CDR1 SGDLS and CDR2 YYNGEE come from the germline V gene. This CDR3 is built from 15 residues.

The source of this sequence is a human donor in a cohort sampled during active COVID-19. V gene TRBV9 combines with J gene TRBJ2-4; 9 bases match TRBD1. The material sequenced was peripheral blood. The CDR3 DNA reads TGTGCCAGCAGCGCGTTTGACAGGGGGAAAAACATTCAGTACTTC. This sequence encodes CASSAFDRGKNIQYF.